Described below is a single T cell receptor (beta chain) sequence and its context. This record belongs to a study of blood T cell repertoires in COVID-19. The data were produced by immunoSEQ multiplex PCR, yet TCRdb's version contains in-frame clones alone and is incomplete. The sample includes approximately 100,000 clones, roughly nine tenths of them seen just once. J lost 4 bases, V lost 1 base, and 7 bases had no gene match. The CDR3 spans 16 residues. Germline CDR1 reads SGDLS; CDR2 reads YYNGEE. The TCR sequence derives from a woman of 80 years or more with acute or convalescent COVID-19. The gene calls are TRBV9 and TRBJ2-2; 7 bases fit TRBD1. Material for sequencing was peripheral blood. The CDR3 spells CASSVRGQSLTGELFF. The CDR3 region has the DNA TGTGCCAGCAGCGTAAGGGGGCAGTCTCTCACCGGGGAGCTGTTTTTT.